This T cell receptor beta chain was identified in a study of T cell responses to AZD1222 COVID-19 vaccine. TCRdb's table, derived via immunoSEQ multiplex PCR, lists solely in-frame clones and lacks some. The sample records more than 95,000 clones, roughly 88% being singletons. Deletions cut 1 base from V and 1 base from J, with 14 bases between. The CDR3 contains 16 residues. In germline, CDR1 is SGHVS, CDR2 FQNEAQ. This specimen was peripheral blood, taken on day 0 of AZD1222 vaccination. This sequence was found in an adult in good health. The V gene is TRBV7-8, the J gene TRBJ2-7; possibly TRBD1 for D (6 bases). Written as DNA, the CDR3 is TGTGCCAGCAGCTTAGATACAGGGAAGGAATCCTACGAGCAGTACTTC. Protein product: CASSLDTGKESYEQYF.